Below are 26 T cell receptor beta chains sequenced from a single sample in a study of metastatic and nonmetastatic thyroid tumors. MiXCR reprocessed the PCR reads for TCRdb. This table has tens of thousands of clones, about 16% appearing once. Ahead of thyroid surgery, no patient had received treatment of any kind. The sample taken for sequencing was blood. The origin of the receptors is a female donor with papillary thyroid cancer or a benign thyroid nodule (not recorded which). Some clones in this sample may be carry-over from other donors' samples.

This clone is deemed medium-sized. The chain is built from TRBV6-4 and TRBJ2-3; 7 nucleotides align to TRBD2. J was trimmed by 2 bases and V by 2 bases; bases with no gene match: 4. CDR3 size: 15 residues. Looked up from germline, CDR1 is MRHNA and CDR2 is SNTAGT. The CDR3 region is CASSDGRAPTDTQYF. The CDR3 DNA is TGTGCCAGCAGTGACGGGAGGGCGCCCACAGATACGCAGTATTTT.

This clone was detected many times. The CDR3 reads CSVQALAGGYEQYF. In DNA, the CDR3 is TGCAGTGTTCAAGCACTAGCGGGAGGGTACGAGCAGTACTTC. The rearrangement links TRBV20-1 to TRBJ2-7, with TRBD2 matching over 13 bases. The germline V gene has CDR1 DFQATT and CDR2 SNEGSKA (reference sequence). The length of the CDR3 is 14 residues. V trimming: 7 bases; J trimming: 4 bases; junction bases outside the gene matches: 7.

The sample holds many counts of this clone. The rearrangement links TRBV20-1 to TRBJ2-4; 8 nucleotides match TRBD2. CDR1 and CDR2 from the germline V gene are DFQATT and SNEGSKA (reference sequence). This CDR3 region has 16 residues. J lost 2 bases, V lost 0 bases, and 6 bases had no gene match. CDR3 nucleotides: TGCAGTGCTAGAGACACGGGGGGGAGGTCCAAAAACATTCAGTACTTC. The encoded protein is CSARDTGGRSKNIQYF.

By share, this clone counts as medium-sized. V is TRBV11-3 and J is TRBJ2-7, with 7 bases fitting TRBD2. After removal of 1 base from V and 3 bases from J, the junction contained 3 bases not matched to a gene. The CDR3 is 14 amino acids. In germline, CDR1 is SGHNT, CDR2 YENEEA. The CDR3 region has the DNA TGTGCCAGCAGCTTAGGGGGCGGGAGCTACGAGCAGTACTTC. This codes for CASSLGGGSYEQYF.

Points on this clone: At one end the junction does not follow the germline gene, possibly because of a read error. The gene calls are TRBV28 and TRBJ1-5; D ambiguous. The germline gives CDR1 MDHEN, CDR2 SYDVKM. The CDR3 spans 14 residues. Here the CDR3 reads CASSLRGYGHPHHF. The CDR3 DNA is TGTGCCAGCAGTTTGCGAGGGTATGGTCATCCCCATCATTTT.

At least ten counts were recorded for this clone. This chain joins TRBV6-1 and TRBJ2-1; 7 bases fit TRBD2. This CDR3 has 12 residues. Germline V gives CDR1 MNHNS, CDR2 SASEGT. The V gene end was trimmed by 5 bases and the J gene end by 11 bases; junction bases not matched to a gene: 6. The CDR3 sequence is CASSSPGLQQFF. The CDR3 DNA sequence: TGTGCCAGCAGTTCTCCGGGACTACAGCAGTTCTTC.

This clone occurred many times. The chain couples TRBV6-5 to TRBJ1-1; 10 positions match TRBD1. V gave up 3 bases and J gave up 1 base; unmatched junction bases: 5. CDR1 MNHEY and CDR2 SVGAGI come from the germline V gene. This CDR3 spans 16 amino acids. CDR3 protein: CASSYDRQGANTEAFF. CDR3 in DNA: TGTGCCAGCAGTTATGATAGACAGGGGGCGAACACTGAAGCTTTCTTT.

This clone was seen many times. The chain carries TRBV6-2 or TRBV6-3 and TRBJ1-1, with D possibly being TRBD1 (6 bases). CDR1 and CDR2 from the germline V gene are MNHEY and SVGEGT. This CDR3 contains 15 residues. Trimming took off 7 bases at V and 6 bases at J, with 21 bases between the two ends. Here the CDR3 reads CASTPGGLYDAEAFF. CDR3 in DNA: TGTGCCAGCACCCCGGGGGGCCTTTATGATGCTGAAGCTTTCTTT.

In its sample, this clone ranks as medium-sized. The chain is built from TRBV20-1 and TRBJ2-1; 13 bases are a match to TRBD2. The CDR3 covers 14 residues. With V trimmed by 5 bases and J by 9 bases, 7 bases remained unmatched. Germline V gives CDR1 DFQATT, CDR2 SNEGSKA (reference sequence). In nucleotides, the CDR3 is TGCAGTGCTGATCGGACTAGCGGGAGTGGTGAGCAGTTCTTC. It encodes CSADRTSGSGEQFF.

This clone has ten or more counts. CDR3 in amino acids: CASSLRTSGLYEQYF. The CDR3 DNA sequence: TGCGCCAGCAGCTTGAGGACTAGCGGCTTATACGAGCAGTACTTC. V gene TRBV5-1 combines with J gene TRBJ2-7; TRBD2 agrees at 10 bases. Germline CDR1 reads SGHRS; CDR2 reads YFSETQ. V shed 1 base and J 4 bases; nucleotides not matched to a gene: 5. There are 15 residues in the CDR3.

V is TRBV9 and J is TRBJ2-5; D is ambiguous. The CDR3 runs 14 residues. The V gene's germline CDR1 is SGDLS and CDR2 YYNGEE. Trimming removed 6 bases at V and 5 bases at J, with 17 bases between. The CDR3 here is CASTRRILRETQYF. The CDR3 region has the DNA TGTGCCAGCACCCGTAGAATCCTGAGGGAGACCCAGTACTTC.

A note on this clone: The conserved closing phenylalanine or tryptophan is absent in this CDR3, likely reflecting a read error. Because the CDR3's place on the DNA is in doubt, the DNA is left out and the CDR3 is given as listed by TCRdb. The chain recombines TRBV6-1 with TRBJ2-1; the D call of TRBD1 is as the table states it, not checked on the DNA. Termini included, the CDR3 measures 13 amino acids. The germline V gene has CDR1 MNHNS and CDR2 SASEGT. Here the CDR3 reads CASKGGSYNEPFI.

The V gene is TRBV5-1, the J gene TRBJ2-7; 8 bases align to TRBD2. The trim removed 0 bases at V and 0 bases at J, leaving 8 bases unmatched. Per germline, CDR1 SGHRS and CDR2 YFSETQ. This CDR3 is built from 17 residues. This chain's CDR3 is CASSLVAGGPSSYEQYF. CDR3 DNA: TGCGCCAGCAGCTTGGTTGCGGGGGGACCGAGCTCCTACGAGCAGTACTTC.

There are many counts of this clone. This CDR3 is also generated by other DNA sequences in the sample. The chain combines TRBV10-3 with TRBJ1-2; the D is unclear. The CDR3 is 14 residues long. The V and J ends lost 2 bases and 8 bases respectively, with 15 bases between them. Germline V gives CDR1 ENHRY, CDR2 SYGVKD. The CDR3 region is CAISEPYKAWGYTF. In DNA form, the CDR3 reads TGTGCCATCAGTGAGCCGTACAAGGCGTGGGGCTACACCTTC.

Worth noting for this clone: Relative to the germline gene, one junction end is altered; a read error may explain this. The V gene is TRBV11-3, the J gene TRBJ2-3; TRBD1 matches at 8 bases. CDR3 length equals 13 residues. Germline V lookup: CDR1 SGHNT, CDR2 YENEEA. The CDR3 DNA sequence: TGTGCCAGCTGCTTAATAGACAGGGGACCGCCGTATTTT. This translates into CASCLIDRGPPYF.

CDR3 nucleotides: TGTGCCAGGAGGACCTTTCTAGCGGGAGTGATCTACGAGCAGTACTTC. Translation: CARRTFLAGVIYEQYF. V gene TRBV6-4 combines with J gene TRBJ2-7; 10 bases line up with TRBD2. Per germline, CDR1 MRHNA and CDR2 SNTAGT. This CDR3 contains 16 residues. The V segment lost 9 bases and the J segment 3 bases; nucleotides outside the gene matches: 14.

This clone was seen at least ten times. The V and J genes are TRBV29-1 and TRBJ2-1; possible D gene TRBD1, 5 bases. Germline values: CDR1 SQVTM, CDR2 ANQGSEA. The CDR3 runs 13 residues. The V and J ends lost 7 bases and 5 bases respectively, with 15 bases between them. The CDR3 is CSGQGPRNNEQFF. The CDR3 coding sequence is TGCAGCGGTCAGGGTCCCCGTAACAATGAGCAGTTCTTC.

The J gene is TRBJ1-6, the V gene TRBV20-1; the D is unclear. Germline values: CDR1 DFQATT, CDR2 SNEGSKA (reference sequence). The germline V and J ends were trimmed by 0 bases and 3 bases, with 6 bases remaining between them. The CDR3 consists of 14 residues. The CDR3 protein is CSAREGLYNSPLHF. CDR3 bases: TGCAGTGCTAGAGAGGGCCTCTATAATTCACCCCTCCACTTT.

This clone occurred once. The rearrangement uses TRBV7-8 and TRBJ2-5; 10 bases line up with TRBD2. Germline lookup yields CDR1 SGHVS and CDR2 FQNEAQ. V lost 5 bases to trimming and J lost 5 bases; unmatched junction nucleotides: 8. This CDR3 spans 15 amino acids. CDR3: CASSPLGLAAETQYF. In DNA, the CDR3 is TGTGCCAGCAGCCCCCTCGGACTAGCGGCCGAGACCCAGTACTTC.

This clone was counted at least ten times. The genes are TRBV29-1 and TRBJ2-7; D may be TRBD1 (6 bases). From germline, CDR1 is SQVTM and CDR2 ANQGSEA. The V end lost 4 bases, the J end lost 0 bases, and 7 bases lay between the germline ends. CDR3 length equals 12 residues. CDR3 loop: CSVVGASYEQYF. The DNA for the CDR3 is TGCAGCGTTGTGGGGGCCTCCTACGAGCAGTACTTC.

This clone was counted at least ten times. The chain is built from TRBV11-1 and TRBJ2-7; 8 bases align to TRBD2. This CDR3 contains 16 residues. Trimming took 1 base from V and 5 from J; bases not matched to a gene: 10. Germline V gene sequence: CDR1 SGHAT, CDR2 FQDESV (reference sequence). The CDR3 is CASSLVSRGAIDEQYF. In DNA, the CDR3 is TGTGCCAGCAGCTTAGTGTCGCGGGGGGCCATCGACGAGCAGTACTTC.

Ten or more counts support this clone. J is TRBJ2-3 and V is TRBV6-4; weak D call: TRBD2 (6 bases). Per the germline V gene, CDR1 is MRHNA and CDR2 is SNTAGT. V lost 0 bases, J lost 1 base, and 11 bases lay in between. CDR3 length: 16 residues. The CDR3 loop reads CASSDSRGEGTDTQYF. In nucleotides, the CDR3 is TGTGCCAGCAGTGACTCGCGTGGGGAGGGCACAGATACGCAGTATTTT.

In its sample, this clone was seen a few times. J is TRBJ1-2 and V is TRBV2; 7 bases are shared with TRBD1. J gave up 7 bases and V 11 bases, and 10 bases lay outside the gene matches. There are 12 residues in the CDR3. Germline V gives CDR1 SNHLY, CDR2 FYNNEI. The CDR3 coding sequence is TGTGCCGTTTCGGACAGGATCAGTGGCTACACCTTC. Translated, it gives CAVSDRISGYTF.

This clone was seen many times. V usage is TRBV19 and J usage is TRBJ1-5; the match to TRBD1 covers 8 bases. Trimming at V came to 6 bases and at J to 1 base, leaving 2 bases not matched to a gene. The CDR3 extends over 14 amino acids. In germline, CDR1 is LNHDA, CDR2 SQIVND (reference sequence). CDR3 nucleotides: TGTGCCAGTAGGAGACAGGGGAGCAATCAGCCCCAGCATTTT. It translates to CASRRQGSNQPQHF.

This clone was picked up many times. The rearrangement joins TRBV5-1 to TRBJ1-6; D not certain. V was shortened by 0 bases and J by 7 bases, with 17 bases between the two germline ends. The CDR3 is made up of 17 amino acids. From germline, CDR1 is SGHRS and CDR2 YFSETQ. CDR3 nucleotide sequence: TGCGCCAGCAGCTTGGAGCCTTTGGGCGGACGCAATTCACCCCTCCACTTT. Protein sequence: CASSLEPLGGRNSPLHF.

This chain joins TRBV20-1 and TRBJ2-7; 8 bases agree with TRBD2. This CDR3 has 14 amino acids. J lost 3 bases, V lost 2 bases, and 6 bases had no gene match. Looked up from germline, CDR1 is DFQATT and CDR2 is SNEGSKA (reference sequence). The CDR3 reads CSARLSGNDYEQYF. The CDR3 DNA sequence: TGCAGTGCTAGACTTAGCGGGAATGACTACGAGCAGTACTTC.